The sequence of this T cell receptor (beta chain) was determined in a study of blood T cell repertoires in COVID-19. Across the study: Sites in the United States, Italy and Spain provided acute and convalescent COVID-19 samples.

Only in-frame clones appear in the TCRdb table, and some are missing; sequencing was by immunoSEQ multiplex PCR. The sample records about 500,000 clones, about 88% being singletons. V gave up 5 bases and J gave up 1 base, with 8 bases separating them. Germline assignment: CDR1 MNHEY and CDR2 SVGAGI. The CDR3 spans 13 residues. On this clone: The same CDR3 also results from other DNA sequences found in this sample.

A Seattle source enrolled patients during active infection and followed them longitudinally. This chain connects TRBV6-5 to TRBJ1-1; no clear D gene. Material: peripheral blood. The clonotype was recovered from a woman in her forties or fifties with COVID-19, enrolled during active disease. The CDR3 coding sequence is TGTGCCAGCAGTCCCTCAGGGAACACTGAAGCTTTCTTT. This encodes CASSPSGNTEAFF.